This entry concerns a single T cell receptor (beta chain). The target antigen is unknown. V was trimmed by 4 bases and J by 6 bases, leaving 15 bases between them. Germline V lookup: CDR1 SGHAT, CDR2 FQNNGV. The CDR3 loop spans 14 amino acids. The entry originates in a study of T cell repertoires in cytomegalovirus infection. Study overall: Both CMV infection and a matching HLA type were indicated by public TCR beta signatures. Regarding the study as a whole: Cumulated frequencies of public TCR beta families served to identify carriers of CMV plus the relevant HLA.

TCRdb used MiXCR to reprocess the reads, holding one entry per CDR3 protein. Among 900,000 to 950,000 distinct CDR3 sequences listed, around 29% were seen once. The source of this sequence is a human donor in good health (CMV status not recorded). Some clones in this sample may be carry-over from other donors' samples. The source material was cultured CD8+ T cells from PBMCs, sampled from culture after CMV antigen stimulation. The chain carries TRBV11-2 and TRBJ1-1; TRBD1 is a possible D gene (6 bases). The DNA of the CDR3 is TGTGCCAGCAGCTGGGCCCCAGGGGACCCTGAAGCTTTCTTT. Translating gives CASSWAPGDPEAFF.